Included here is one T cell receptor beta chain sequence, with context. Antigen unknown. This CDR3 is 15 amino acids long. Per the germline V gene, CDR1 is MDHEN and CDR2 is SYDVKM. The V and J ends lost 2 bases and 4 bases respectively, with 11 bases between them. Study-wide results and caveats: The larger-cohort validation was restricted to a single TCR beta V-J rearrangement rather than whole repertoires. Tumor Treg TCRs overlapped most with tumor naive CD4+ cells.

After constant-region reverse-primer amplification, full-length variable regions underwent semi-nested PCR with Nested Universal Primer A. MiXCR was run by TCRdb on the 5' RACE reads, yielding one entry per CDR3 protein. This table holds roughly 45,000 distinct CDR3 sequences, 30% found once. The memory fraction was CD4+CD45RO+CD25- cells. The sequence derives from a female donor with breast cancer. The sequenced sample consisted of tumor-infiltrating memory CD4+ T cells sorted from the breast tumor. Subset indicated: memory CD4+ T cells, CD4+CD45RO+CD25-. This chain joins TRBV28 and TRBJ1-4; TRBD1 is a possible D gene (6 bases). CDR3 protein: CASSLSWDNNEKLFF. CDR3 DNA sequence: TGTGCCAGCAGTTTAAGCTGGGACAATAATGAAAAACTGTTTTTT. Supplemented by reference TRBV28 and TRBJ1-4, the full variable domain reads DVKVTQSSRYLVKRTGEKVFLECVQDMDHENMFWYRQDPGLGLRLIYFSYDVKMKEKGDIPEGYSVSREKKERFSLILESASTNQTSMYLCASSLSWDNNEKLFFGSGTQLSVL.